The TCR beta chain under discussion was sequenced for a study of CD8 T cells in Susac syndrome. Germline values: CDR1 SGHDN, CDR2 FVKESK. CDR3 size: 13 residues. V was cut by 1 base and J by 3 bases, with 7 bases left in between. Reverse transcription used roughly 0.5 to 1 ug RNA and random hexamers. Amplification of TCR beta CDR3 spanned 54 Vbeta and 13 Jbeta via immunoSEQ multiplex PCR. TCRdb independently ran MiXCR on the immunoSEQ multiplex PCR reads; one entry per CDR3 protein. The sample shows under 200,000 distinct CDR3 sequences, about 93% of them seen only once. The clonotype comes from a human donor in good health. The V gene is TRBV14, the J gene TRBJ2-7; D not certain. Sequenced sample: CD4+ T cells from PBMCs. CDR3 protein: CASSQVGVYEQYF. The CDR3 DNA is TGTGCCAGCAGCCAAGTAGGAGTCTACGAGCAGTACTTC. Looking up the rest from reference TRBV14 and TRBJ2-7 gives the full variable domain: EAGVTQFPSHSVIEKGQTVTLRCDPISGHDNLYWYRRVMGKEIKFLLHFVKESKQDESGMPNNRFLAERTGGTYSTLKVQPAELEDSGVYFCASSQVGVYEQYFGPGTRLTVT.